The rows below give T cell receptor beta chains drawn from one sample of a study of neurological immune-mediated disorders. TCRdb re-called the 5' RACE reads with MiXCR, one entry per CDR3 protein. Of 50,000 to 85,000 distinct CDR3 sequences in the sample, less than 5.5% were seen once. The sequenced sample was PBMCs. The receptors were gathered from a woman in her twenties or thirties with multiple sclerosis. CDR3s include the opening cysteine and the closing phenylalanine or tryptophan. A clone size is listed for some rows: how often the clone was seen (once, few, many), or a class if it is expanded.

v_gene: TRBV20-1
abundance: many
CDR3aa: CSAEPSAGAYNEQFF

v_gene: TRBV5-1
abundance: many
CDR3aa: CASSLTVYEQYF

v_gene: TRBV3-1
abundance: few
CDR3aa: CASSQGGPPYNEQFF

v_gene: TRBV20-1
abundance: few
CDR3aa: CSARDGGTNTGELFF

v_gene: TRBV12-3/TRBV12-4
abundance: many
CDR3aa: CASSSAPRQNVPQHF

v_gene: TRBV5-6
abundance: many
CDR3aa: CASSLVISSGANVLTF

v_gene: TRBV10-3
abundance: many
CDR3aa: CAIRGYLYEQYF

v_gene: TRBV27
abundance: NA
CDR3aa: CASSPTGGLYNEQFF

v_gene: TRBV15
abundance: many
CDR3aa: CATSRAAGQETQYF

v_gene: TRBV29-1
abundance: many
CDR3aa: CSVEDGSAYEQYF

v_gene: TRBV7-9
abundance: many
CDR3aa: CASSWTGRETQYF

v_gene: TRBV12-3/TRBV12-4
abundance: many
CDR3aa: CASSADRNQPQHF

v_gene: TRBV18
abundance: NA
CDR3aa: CASSPRQVTTNEKLFF

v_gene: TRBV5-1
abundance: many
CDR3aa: CASSLGTGSTGELFF

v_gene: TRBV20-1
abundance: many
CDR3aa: CSAREIAGNGETQYF

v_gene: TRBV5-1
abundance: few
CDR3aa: CASSLTPGGYGYTF

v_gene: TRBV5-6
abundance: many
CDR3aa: CASSLGSPITQPQHF

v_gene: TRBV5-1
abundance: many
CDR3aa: CASSLYRGGQDEQFF

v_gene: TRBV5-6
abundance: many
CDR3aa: CASSFLNQPQNF

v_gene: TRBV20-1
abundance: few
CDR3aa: CSASRGEQYF

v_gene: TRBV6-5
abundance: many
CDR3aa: CASSYSSNSNQPQHF

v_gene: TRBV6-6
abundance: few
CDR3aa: CASSYTASSNQPQNF

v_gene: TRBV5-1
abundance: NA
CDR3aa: CASSLQGGRMNTEAFF

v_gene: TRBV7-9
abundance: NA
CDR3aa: CASPRRIPTGELFF

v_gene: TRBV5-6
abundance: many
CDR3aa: CASSFTGGNQPQHF

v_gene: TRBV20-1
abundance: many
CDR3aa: CSARDGTREDTQYF

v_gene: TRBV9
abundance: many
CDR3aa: CASSVEQGTEAFF

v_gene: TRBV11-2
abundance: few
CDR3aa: CASSLGGEVGTEAFF

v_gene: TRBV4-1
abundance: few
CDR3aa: CASSQVVTGNQPQNF

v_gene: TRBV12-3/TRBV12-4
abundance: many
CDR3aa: CASTRGATNEKLFF

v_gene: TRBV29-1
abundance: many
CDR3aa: CSVEVTLQWGNYGYTF

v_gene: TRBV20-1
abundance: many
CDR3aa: CSAPTRRDADTQYF

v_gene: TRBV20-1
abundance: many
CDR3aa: CSARLLAGGAYNEQFF

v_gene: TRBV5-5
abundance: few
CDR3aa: CASSWLTGTGMTEQYF

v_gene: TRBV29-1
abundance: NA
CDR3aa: CSVDRGRTEAFF

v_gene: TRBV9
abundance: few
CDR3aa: CASPLAKNIQYF

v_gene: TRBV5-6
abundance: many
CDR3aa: CASSLSIEAGYTF

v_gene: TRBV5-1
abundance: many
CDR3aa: CASSLEGIVGEAFF

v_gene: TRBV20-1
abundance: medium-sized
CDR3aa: CSAPPGGSNQPQHF

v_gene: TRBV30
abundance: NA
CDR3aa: CAWTQGATEAFF

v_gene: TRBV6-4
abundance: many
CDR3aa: CASRLASDTQYF

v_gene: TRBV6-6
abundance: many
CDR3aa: CASTATGTSFYEQYF